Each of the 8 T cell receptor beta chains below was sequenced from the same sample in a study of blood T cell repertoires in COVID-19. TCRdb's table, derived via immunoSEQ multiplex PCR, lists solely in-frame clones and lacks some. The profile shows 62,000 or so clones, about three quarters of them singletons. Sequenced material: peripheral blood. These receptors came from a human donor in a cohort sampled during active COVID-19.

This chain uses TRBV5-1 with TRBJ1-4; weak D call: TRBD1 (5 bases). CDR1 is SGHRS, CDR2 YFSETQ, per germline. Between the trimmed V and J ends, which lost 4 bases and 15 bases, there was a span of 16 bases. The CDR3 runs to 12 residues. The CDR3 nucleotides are TGCGCCAGCAGCCCCCAGGGAGGAGGGGTGTTTTTT. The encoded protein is CASSPQGGGVFF.

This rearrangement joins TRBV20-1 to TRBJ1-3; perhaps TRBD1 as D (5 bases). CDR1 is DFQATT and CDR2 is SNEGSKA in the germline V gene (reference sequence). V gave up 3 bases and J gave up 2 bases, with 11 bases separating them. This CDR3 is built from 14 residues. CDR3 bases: TGCAGTGCTAGTCTGATGGGGCCTGGAAACACCATATATTTT. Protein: CSASLMGPGNTIYF.

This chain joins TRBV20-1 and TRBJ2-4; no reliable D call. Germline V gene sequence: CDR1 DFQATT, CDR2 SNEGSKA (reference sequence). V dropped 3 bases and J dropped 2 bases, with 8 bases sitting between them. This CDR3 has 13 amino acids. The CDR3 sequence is CSASHGSKNIQYF. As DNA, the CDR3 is TGCAGTGCTAGTCACGGGTCCAAAAACATTCAGTACTTC.

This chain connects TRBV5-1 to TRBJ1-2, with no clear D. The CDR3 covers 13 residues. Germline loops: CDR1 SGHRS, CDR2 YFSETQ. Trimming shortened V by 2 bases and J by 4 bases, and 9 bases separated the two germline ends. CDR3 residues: CASSFEEGYGYTF. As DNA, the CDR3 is TGCGCCAGCAGCTTTGAGGAGGGCTATGGCTACACCTTC.

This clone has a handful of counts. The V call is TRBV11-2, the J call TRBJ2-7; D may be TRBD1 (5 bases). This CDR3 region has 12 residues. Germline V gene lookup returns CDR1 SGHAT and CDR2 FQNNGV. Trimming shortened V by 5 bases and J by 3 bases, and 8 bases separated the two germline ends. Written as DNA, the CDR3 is TGTGCCAGCAGCAGCGACAGCTACGAGCAGTACTTC. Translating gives CASSSDSYEQYF.

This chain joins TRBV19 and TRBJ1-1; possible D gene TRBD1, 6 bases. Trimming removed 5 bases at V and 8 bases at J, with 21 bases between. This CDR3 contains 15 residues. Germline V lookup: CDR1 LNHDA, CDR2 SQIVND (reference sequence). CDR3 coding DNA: TGTGCCAGTAGTTCACCCGGGACACAAAACAACGAAGCTTTCTTT. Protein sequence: CASSSPGTQNNEAFF.

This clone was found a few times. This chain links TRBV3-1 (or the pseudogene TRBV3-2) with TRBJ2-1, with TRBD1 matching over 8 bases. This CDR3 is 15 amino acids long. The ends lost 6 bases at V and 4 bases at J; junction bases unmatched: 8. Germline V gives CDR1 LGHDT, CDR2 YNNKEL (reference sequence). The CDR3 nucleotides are TGTGCCAGCAGTCCGACAGGGGCGGGGTACAATGAGCAGTTCTTC. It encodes CASSPTGAGYNEQFF.

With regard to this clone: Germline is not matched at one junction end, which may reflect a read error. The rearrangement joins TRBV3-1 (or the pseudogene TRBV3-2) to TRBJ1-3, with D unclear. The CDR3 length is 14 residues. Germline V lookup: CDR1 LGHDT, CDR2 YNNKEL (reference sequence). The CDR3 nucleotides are TGTGCCAGCAGCCAAGCAGGCCCTGGGAACACCATATATTTT. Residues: CASSQAGPGNTIYF.